This TCR beta chain was observed in a study of blood T cell repertoires in COVID-19 (dated by TCRdb to the early 2020s). About the study as a whole: Samples from collaborators originated in the United States, Italy and Spain and spanned both the acute and convalescent phases of COVID-19. The prospective study material was composed of cDNA or gDNA derived from T cells, B-cell-depleted T cells, or PBMCs. Subjects who had been exposed to COVID-19, were actively infected with it, or had recovered from it provided the deeply sampled blood TCRbeta repertoires that made up the dataset. The repertoires were released in a freely available public database meant as a resource for research on the immune response to SARS-CoV-2. The samples were drawn from the first 160 participants of the ongoing ImmuneRACE study and from over a thousand subjects provided by 6 global collaborators. A de-identified subject ID, COVID-19 status, age in years and sex were almost always included in the sample metadata. Where available, HLA class I and class II types were obtained from metadata supplied by the sample provider rather than from assay-based typing.

Whole blood was collected in K2EDTA tubes by collaborating institutions according to the institutions' own protocols. For TCRbeta analysis, collaborators shipped samples in one of three forms: frozen whole blood, isolated PBMCs, or DNA extracted from either of those sample types. The CDR3, from cysteine to phenylalanine, totals 16 residues. Solely the CDR3 DNA is kept, with 48 bases framed from the first base. From the germline V gene, CDR1 is KGHSH and CDR2 is LQKENI. V is pruned by 1 base and J by 9 bases, leaving 9 bases of the junction without a gene match. The immunoSEQ Assay, a bias-controlled multiplex PCR, was used to amplify TCRbeta CDR3 regions from genomic DNA. The study's processing was this. The number of nucleated cells in each sample was estimated by amplification of reference gene primers within the assay. Sequence reads were collapsed and filtered to measure the absolute abundance of every unique TCRbeta CDR3 rearrangement. For each sample, productive Simpson clonality was calculated as the square root of Simpson's diversity index over productive rearrangements. TCRdb took over this immuneACCESS table, retaining in-frame rearrangements with V and J assigned. Such tables are incomplete; in checked studies, under half of the missing clones stem from an unresolved V gene, and the remainder is unexplained. Clone size and the V and J calls come from that table; the DNA yielded D and trimming. A total of 75,000 or so clones appear in this sample, roughly 88% of them only once. The ten largest clones represent roughly 6.6% of the sample.

A note on this clone: Its antigen is currently not known. Per-base quality was not reported, and no clone a single base away is much larger than it.

On the study overall, not on this receptor specifically: The quantity of clinical and demographic metadata differed by source and by participant and was supplied without curation.

This TCR derives from a man in his 70s with acute or convalescent COVID-19. Specimen: peripheral blood. The sequence is built from TRBV18 and TRBJ1-6; 7 nucleotides in the junction match TRBD1. The DNA reads as follows: TGTGCCAGCTCACCACGTCAGGGGGGCGAGGTTTCACCCCTCCACTTT. Translated, this gives CASSPRQGGEVSPLHF.